Below are 11 T cell receptor beta chains sequenced from a single sample in a study of blood T cell repertoires in COVID-19. Assay: immunoSEQ multiplex PCR; the TCRdb copy retains only in-frame clones and omits some. This sample carries 200,000 or so clones, 70% to 85% of them seen once, and the ten largest clones take 6.9%. Input material: peripheral blood. These receptors all stem from a human donor with acute or convalescent COVID-19. The donor label of this sample is uncertain.

V gene TRBV9 combines with J gene TRBJ1-1; 11 bases are a match to TRBD1. J gave up 4 bases and V 4 bases, and 6 bases lay outside the gene matches. CDR3 size: 15 residues. Germline V CDR1 and CDR2: SGDLS, YYNGEE. Here the CDR3 DNA reads TGTGCCAGCAGCTCCCGGACAGGGGGCGGCACTGAAGCTTTCTTT. This translates into CASSSRTGGGTEAFF.

The chain combines TRBV10-1 with TRBJ2-5; 7 bases match TRBD1. Per the germline V gene, CDR1 is WNHNN and CDR2 is SYGVQD (reference sequence). The junction had 7 bases not matched to a gene; V was cut back by 5 bases and J by 4 bases. The CDR3 consists of 14 residues. The chain's CDR3 is CASSNGQVGETQYF. The CDR3, as DNA: TGCGCCAGCAGTAACGGACAGGTTGGAGAGACCCAGTACTTC.

The V call is TRBV11-2, the J call TRBJ2-1, with 8 bases fitting TRBD2. CDR1 and CDR2 (germline): SGHAT, FQNNGV. The length of the CDR3 is 15 residues. V was clipped by 1 base and J by 4 bases; unmatched bases: 3. The CDR3, as DNA: TGTGCCAGCAGCTTAGCGGGAGGGCCTTACAATGAGCAGTTCTTC. Its translation: CASSLAGGPYNEQFF.

This chain connects TRBV13 to TRBJ1-6, with 10 bases that match TRBD1. CDR3 length equals 17 residues. The germline CDR1 and CDR2 sequences are PRHDT and FYEKMQ (reference sequence). V was pared by 3 bases and J by 7 bases, with 9 bases of the junction left unmatched. CDR3: CASSFRQGASGNSPLHF. CDR3 in DNA: TGTGCCAGCAGCTTTCGACAGGGGGCCTCGGGGAATTCACCCCTCCACTTT.

The J gene is TRBJ2-5, the V gene TRBV4-1, with a weak D call TRBD2 (5 bases). The ends were cut back, 0 bases at V and 5 bases at J, with 13 bases in the middle. This CDR3 spans 15 amino acids. The germline CDR1 and CDR2 sequences are MGHRA and YSYEKL. CDR3 sequence: CASSQDLRDRETQYF. DNA of the CDR3: TGCGCCAGCAGCCAAGATCTCCGGGATCGGGAGACCCAGTACTTC.

Details on this clone: The same CDR3 also results from other DNA sequences found in this sample. This rearrangement joins TRBV6-5 to TRBJ2-7; 9 positions agree with TRBD1. V was clipped by 5 bases and J by 2 bases; unmatched bases: 7. The CDR3 spans 15 residues. Germline CDR1 is MNHEY and CDR2 is SVGAGI. The CDR3 is CASSKTGQGAYEQYF. In nucleotides, the CDR3 is TGTGCCAGCAGTAAAACGGGACAGGGTGCCTACGAGCAGTACTTC.

The chain is built from TRBV11-1 and TRBJ2-1; TRBD1 agrees at 11 bases. The CDR3 has 14 amino acids. The germline gives CDR1 SGHAT, CDR2 FQDESV (reference sequence). Trimming cost V 7 bases and J 7 bases; bases outside gene matches: 6. The CDR3 DNA is TGTGCCAGCAAGACGGACAGGGGGCGAAATGAGCAGTTCTTC. This encodes CASKTDRGRNEQFF. Filled out from reference TRBV11-1 and TRBJ2-1, the complete variable domain reads EAEVAQSPRYKITEKSQAVAFWCDPISGHATLYWYRQILGQGPELLVQFQDESVVDDSQLPKDRFSAERLKGVDSTLKIQPAELGDSAMYLCASKTDRGRNEQFFGPGTRLTVL.

The genes are TRBV7-2 and TRBJ2-1; D gene ambiguous. V was cut by 2 bases and J by 5 bases, with 7 bases left in between. The CDR3 runs 13 residues. In germline, CDR1 is SGHTA, CDR2 FQGNSA. DNA for the CDR3: TGTGCCAGCAGCTTACCGGTTCACAATGAGCAGTTCTTC. This translates into CASSLPVHNEQFF. Based on the CDR3 plus reference TRBV7-2 and TRBJ2-1, the full variable domain is GAGVSQSPSNKVTEKGKDVELRCDPISGHTALYWYRQSLGQGLEFLIYFQGNSAPDKSGLPSDRFSAERTGGSVSTLTIQRTQQEDSAVYLCASSLPVHNEQFFGPGTRLTVL.

The J gene is TRBJ2-1, the V gene TRBV24-1; 9 bases map to TRBD2. Trimming cost V 1 base and J 5 bases; bases outside gene matches: 5. CDR3 size: 16 residues. Germline-derived CDR1 and CDR2 are KGHDR and SFDVKD. CDR3 sequence reads: CATSDFGAGGDNEQFF. The DNA for the CDR3 is TGTGCCACCAGTGATTTTGGAGCGGGAGGCGACAATGAGCAGTTCTTC.

This chain links TRBV19 with TRBJ2-7, with 10 bases that match TRBD2. Germline V gene sequence: CDR1 LNHDA, CDR2 SQIVND (reference sequence). The CDR3 spans 15 residues. After removal of 3 bases from V and 6 bases from J, the junction contained 8 bases not matched to a gene. The CDR3, as DNA: TGTGCCAGTAGTATCGGGGTAGCGGGGGGCAGCGAGCAGTACTTC. Translation gives CASSIGVAGGSEQYF.

The chain is built from TRBV27 and TRBJ1-5; 11 nucleotides agree with TRBD1. Unmatched junction bases numbered 5, after V lost 4 bases and J lost 0 bases. In germline, CDR1 is MNHEY, CDR2 SMNVEV (reference sequence). The CDR3 totals 17 residues. CDR3 sequence (DNA): TGTGCCAGCAGTTACGGGACAGGGGGACCTAGCAATCAGCCCCAGCATTTT. This sequence encodes CASSYGTGGPSNQPQHF.